This TCR beta chain was observed in a study of blood T cell repertoires in COVID-19. In the study's own analysis: Estimates of nucleated cell counts were drawn from the amplification of reference gene primers. The method was immunoSEQ multiplex PCR; TCRdb's version includes in-frame clones alone and lacks a portion of them. V and J calls plus clone size are reproduced from that table; the DNA served to infer D and trimming. The sample carries more than 250,000 clones, approximately 90% recorded once. CDR3 length equals 13 residues. V lost 6 bases and J lost 3, with 12 bases in between. The specimen was peripheral blood. This clonotype was obtained from a man between 18 and 29 years old with active or convalescent COVID-19. The V and J genes are TRBV12-3 or TRBV12-4 and TRBJ2-7; tentative D call: TRBD2 (5 bases). The CDR3 coding sequence is TGTGCCAGCAGCCCCGGGGTGATCTACGAGCAGTACTTC. Protein: CASSPGVIYEQYF.